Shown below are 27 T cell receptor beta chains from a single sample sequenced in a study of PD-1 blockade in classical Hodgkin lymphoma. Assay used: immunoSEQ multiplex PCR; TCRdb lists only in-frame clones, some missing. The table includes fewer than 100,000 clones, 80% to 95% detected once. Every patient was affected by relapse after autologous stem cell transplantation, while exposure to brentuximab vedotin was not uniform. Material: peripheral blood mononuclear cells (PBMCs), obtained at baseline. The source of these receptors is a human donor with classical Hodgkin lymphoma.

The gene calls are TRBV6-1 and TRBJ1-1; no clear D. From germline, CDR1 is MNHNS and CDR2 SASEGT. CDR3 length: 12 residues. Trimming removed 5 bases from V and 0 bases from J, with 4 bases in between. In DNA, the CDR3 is TGTGCCAGCAGTCCCTTGAACACTGAAGCTTTCTTT. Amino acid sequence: CASSPLNTEAFF.

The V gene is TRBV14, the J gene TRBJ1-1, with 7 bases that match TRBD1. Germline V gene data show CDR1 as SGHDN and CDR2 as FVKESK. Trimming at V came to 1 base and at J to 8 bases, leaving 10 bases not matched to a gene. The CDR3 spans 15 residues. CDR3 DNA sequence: TGTGCCAGCAGCCAAGCTTTCAAGGGACAGTTCGAAGCTTTCTTT. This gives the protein CASSQAFKGQFEAFF. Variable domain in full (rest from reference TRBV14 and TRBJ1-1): EAGVTQFPSHSVIEKGQTVTLRCDPISGHDNLYWYRRVMGKEIKFLLHFVKESKQDESGMPNNRFLAERTGGTYSTLKVQPAELEDSGVYFCASSQAFKGQFEAFFGQGTRLTVV.

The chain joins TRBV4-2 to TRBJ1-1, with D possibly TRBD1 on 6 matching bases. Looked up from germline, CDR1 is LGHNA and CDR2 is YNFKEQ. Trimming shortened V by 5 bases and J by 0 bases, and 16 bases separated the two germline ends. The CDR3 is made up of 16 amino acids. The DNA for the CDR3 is TGTGCCAGCAGCTTTACAGGGACCACAATGAACACTGAAGCTTTCTTT. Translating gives CASSFTGTTMNTEAFF.

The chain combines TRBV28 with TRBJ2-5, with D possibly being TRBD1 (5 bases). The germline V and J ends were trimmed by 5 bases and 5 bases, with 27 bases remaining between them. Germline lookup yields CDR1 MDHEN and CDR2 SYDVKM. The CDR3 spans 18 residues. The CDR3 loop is CASSPSFFKLGAEETQYF. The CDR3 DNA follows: TGTGCCAGCAGTCCCTCGTTCTTTAAGCTAGGGGCAGAGGAGACCCAGTACTTC. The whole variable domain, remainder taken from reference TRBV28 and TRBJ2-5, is DVKVTQSSRYLVKRTGEKVFLECVQDMDHENMFWYRQDPGLGLRLIYFSYDVKMKEKGDIPEGYSVSREKKERFSLILESASTNQTSMYLCASSPSFFKLGAEETQYFGPGTRLLVL.

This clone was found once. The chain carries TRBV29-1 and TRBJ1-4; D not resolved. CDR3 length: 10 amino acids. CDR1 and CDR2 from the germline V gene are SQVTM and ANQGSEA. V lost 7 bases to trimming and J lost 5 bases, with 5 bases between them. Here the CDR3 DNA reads TGCAGCGCCCTAAATGAAAAACTGTTTTTT. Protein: CSALNEKLFF. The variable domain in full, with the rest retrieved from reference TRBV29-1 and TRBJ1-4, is SAVISQKPSRDICQRGTSLTIQCQVDSQVTMMFWYRQQPGQSLTLIATANQGSEATYESGFVIDKFPISRPNLTFSTLTVSNMSPEDSSIYLCSALNEKLFFGSGTQLSVL.

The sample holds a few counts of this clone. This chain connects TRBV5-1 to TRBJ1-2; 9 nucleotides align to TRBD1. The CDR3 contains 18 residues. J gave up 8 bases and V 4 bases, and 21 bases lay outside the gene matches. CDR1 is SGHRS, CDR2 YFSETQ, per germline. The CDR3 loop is CASSRGWTGALEGGGYTF. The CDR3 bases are TGCGCCAGCAGCCGCGGATGGACAGGGGCTTTGGAGGGTGGAGGCTACACCTTC.

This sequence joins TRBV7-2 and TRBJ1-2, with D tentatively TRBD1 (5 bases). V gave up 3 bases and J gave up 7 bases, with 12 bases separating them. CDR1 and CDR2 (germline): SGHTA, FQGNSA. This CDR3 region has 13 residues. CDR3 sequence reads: CASSFGGFPGYTF. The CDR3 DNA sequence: TGTGCCAGCAGCTTTGGGGGGTTTCCTGGCTACACCTTC.

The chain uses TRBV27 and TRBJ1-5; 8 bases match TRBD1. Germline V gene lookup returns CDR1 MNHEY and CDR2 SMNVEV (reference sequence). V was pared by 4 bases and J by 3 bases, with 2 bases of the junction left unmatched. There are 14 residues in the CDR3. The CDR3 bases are TGTGCCAGCAGTTCGACAGGGGCCAATCAGCCCCAGCATTTT. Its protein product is CASSSTGANQPQHF.

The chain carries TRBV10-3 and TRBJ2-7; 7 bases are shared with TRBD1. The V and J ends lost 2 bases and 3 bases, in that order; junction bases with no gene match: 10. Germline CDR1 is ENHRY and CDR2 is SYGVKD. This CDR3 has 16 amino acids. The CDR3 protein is CAISERRGRPDYEQYF. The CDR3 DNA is TGTGCCATCAGTGAGCGCAGGGGGAGACCTGACTACGAGCAGTACTTC.

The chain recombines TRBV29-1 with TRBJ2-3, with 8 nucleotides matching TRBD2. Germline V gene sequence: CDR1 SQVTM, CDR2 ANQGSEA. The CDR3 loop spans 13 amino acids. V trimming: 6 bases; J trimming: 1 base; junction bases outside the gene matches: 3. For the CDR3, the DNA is TGCAGCGTGGGACTAGTCGGCACAGATACGCAGTATTTT. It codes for CSVGLVGTDTQYF.

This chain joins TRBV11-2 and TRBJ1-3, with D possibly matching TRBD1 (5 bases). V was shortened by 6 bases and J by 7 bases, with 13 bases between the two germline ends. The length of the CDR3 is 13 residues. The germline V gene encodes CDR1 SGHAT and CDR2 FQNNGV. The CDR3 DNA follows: TGTGCCAGCAGTTCGATTAAGGGGAACACCATATATTTT. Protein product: CASSSIKGNTIYF.

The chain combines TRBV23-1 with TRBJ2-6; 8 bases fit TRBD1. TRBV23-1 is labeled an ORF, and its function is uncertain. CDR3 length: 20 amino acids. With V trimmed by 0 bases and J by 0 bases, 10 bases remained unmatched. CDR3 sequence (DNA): TGCGCCAGCAGTCAATCGTGTGTGGACAGGGAACTCTCTGGGGCCAACGTCCTGACTTTC. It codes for CASSQSCVDRELSGANVLTF.

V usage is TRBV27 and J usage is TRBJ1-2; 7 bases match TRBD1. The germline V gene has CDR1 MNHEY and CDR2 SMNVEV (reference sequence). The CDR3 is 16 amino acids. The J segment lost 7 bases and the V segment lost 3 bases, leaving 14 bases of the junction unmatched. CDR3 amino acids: CASSFWGGTAESGYTF. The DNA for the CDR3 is TGTGCCAGCAGTTTTTGGGGGGGGACAGCCGAGAGTGGCTACACCTTC.

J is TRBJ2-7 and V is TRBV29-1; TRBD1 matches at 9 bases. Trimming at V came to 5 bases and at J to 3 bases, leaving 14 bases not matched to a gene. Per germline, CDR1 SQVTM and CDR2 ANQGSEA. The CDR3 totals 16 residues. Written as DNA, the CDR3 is TGCAGCGTTTTCTCGGCCGGGACAGGGCTTTTCTACGAGCAGTACTTC. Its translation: CSVFSAGTGLFYEQYF.

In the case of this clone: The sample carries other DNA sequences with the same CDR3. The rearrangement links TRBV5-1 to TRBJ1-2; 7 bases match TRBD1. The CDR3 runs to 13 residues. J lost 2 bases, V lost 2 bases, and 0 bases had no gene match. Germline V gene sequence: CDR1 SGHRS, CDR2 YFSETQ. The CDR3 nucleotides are TGCGCCAGCAGCTTACAGGGGAACTATGGCTACACCTTC. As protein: CASSLQGNYGYTF.

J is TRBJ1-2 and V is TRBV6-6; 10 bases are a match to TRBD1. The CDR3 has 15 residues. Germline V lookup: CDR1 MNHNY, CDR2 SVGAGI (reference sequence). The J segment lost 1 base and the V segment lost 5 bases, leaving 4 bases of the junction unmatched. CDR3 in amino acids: CASSARDRGNYGYTF. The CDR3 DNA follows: TGTGCCAGCAGTGCTCGGGACAGGGGTAACTATGGCTACACCTTC.

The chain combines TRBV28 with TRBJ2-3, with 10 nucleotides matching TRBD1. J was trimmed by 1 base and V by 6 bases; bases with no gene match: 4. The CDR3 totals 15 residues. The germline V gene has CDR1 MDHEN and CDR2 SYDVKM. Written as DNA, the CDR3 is TGTGCCAGCAGCTACGACAGGGGGCGCACAGATACGCAGTATTTT. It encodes CASSYDRGRTDTQYF.

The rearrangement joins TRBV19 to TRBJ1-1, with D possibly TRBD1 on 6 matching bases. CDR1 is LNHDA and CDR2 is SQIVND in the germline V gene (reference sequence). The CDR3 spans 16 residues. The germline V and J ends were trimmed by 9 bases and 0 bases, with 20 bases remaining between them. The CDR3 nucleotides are TGTGCCAGCTACTGGGGCAGGGGAAATTTGAACACTGAAGCTTTCTTT. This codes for CASYWGRGNLNTEAFF.

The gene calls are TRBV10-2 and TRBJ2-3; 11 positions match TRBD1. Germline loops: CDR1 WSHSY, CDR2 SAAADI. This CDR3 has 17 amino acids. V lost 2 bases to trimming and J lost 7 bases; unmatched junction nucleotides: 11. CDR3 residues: CASSEAWRTGGANTQYF. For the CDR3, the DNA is TGCGCCAGCAGTGAGGCATGGAGGACAGGGGGCGCAAATACGCAGTATTTT.

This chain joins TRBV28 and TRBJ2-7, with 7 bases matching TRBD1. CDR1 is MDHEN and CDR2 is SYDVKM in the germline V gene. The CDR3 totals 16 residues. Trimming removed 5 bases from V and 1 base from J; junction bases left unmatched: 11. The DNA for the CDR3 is TGTGCCAGCAGTCCAGGGACAGCATCCCGATCCTACGAGCAGTACTTC. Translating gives CASSPGTASRSYEQYF.

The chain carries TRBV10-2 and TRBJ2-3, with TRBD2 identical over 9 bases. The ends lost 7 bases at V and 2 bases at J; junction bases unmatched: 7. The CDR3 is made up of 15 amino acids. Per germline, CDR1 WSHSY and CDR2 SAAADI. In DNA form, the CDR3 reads TGCGCCAGCACCGACCCTAGCGGGATCACAGATACGCAGTATTTT. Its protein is CASTDPSGITDTQYF.

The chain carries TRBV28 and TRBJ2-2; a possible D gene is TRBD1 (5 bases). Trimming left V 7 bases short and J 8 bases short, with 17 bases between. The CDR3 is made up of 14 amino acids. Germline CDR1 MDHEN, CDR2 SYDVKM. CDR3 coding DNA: TGTGCCAGCACTCGGACAACCTCTCGGGGGGAGCTGTTTTTT. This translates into CASTRTTSRGELFF.

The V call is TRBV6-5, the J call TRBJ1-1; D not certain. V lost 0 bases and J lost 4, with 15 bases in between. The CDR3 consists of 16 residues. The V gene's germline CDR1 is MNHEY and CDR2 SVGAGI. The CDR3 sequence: CASSYSRLPLGTEAFF. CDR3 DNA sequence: TGTGCCAGCAGTTACTCGAGGCTGCCCTTAGGCACTGAAGCTTTCTTT.

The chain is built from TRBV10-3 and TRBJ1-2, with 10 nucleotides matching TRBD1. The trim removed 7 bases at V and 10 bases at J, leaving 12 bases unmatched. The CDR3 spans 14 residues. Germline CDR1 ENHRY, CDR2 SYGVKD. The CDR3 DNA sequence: TGTGCCATCACGGCTGACAGGGGGCCTGTGTCCTACACCTTC. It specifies CAITADRGPVSYTF.

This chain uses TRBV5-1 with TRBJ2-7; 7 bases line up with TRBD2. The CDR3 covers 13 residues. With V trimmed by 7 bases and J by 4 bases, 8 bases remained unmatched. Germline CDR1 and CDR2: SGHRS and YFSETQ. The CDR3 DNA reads TGCGCCAGCGCTGCGGGAGCGACTTACGAGCAGTACTTC. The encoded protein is CASAAGATYEQYF.

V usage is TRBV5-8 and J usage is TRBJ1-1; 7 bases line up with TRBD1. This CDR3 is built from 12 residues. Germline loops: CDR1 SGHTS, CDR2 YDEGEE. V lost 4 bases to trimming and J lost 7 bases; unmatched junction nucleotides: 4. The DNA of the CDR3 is TGTGCCAGCAGCCCTACAGGGGATGAAGCTTTCTTT. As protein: CASSPTGDEAFF.

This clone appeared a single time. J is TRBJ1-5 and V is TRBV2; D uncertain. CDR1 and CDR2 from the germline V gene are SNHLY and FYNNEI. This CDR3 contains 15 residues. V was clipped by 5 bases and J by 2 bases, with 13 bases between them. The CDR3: CASSSRRSGNQPQHF. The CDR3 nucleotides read TGTGCCAGCAGTAGCCGGCGGTCGGGCAATCAGCCCCAGCATTTT.